The rows below give T cell receptor beta chains drawn from one sample of a study of T cell responses to AZD1222 COVID-19 vaccine. TCRdb keeps only in-frame clones here, not all; method: immunoSEQ multiplex PCR. The sample carries 150,000 to 200,000 clones, about 91% recorded once. The sample was peripheral blood, taken on day 0 of AZD1222 vaccination. The receptors were sampled from an adult in good health. Each CDR3 is given with its conserved first and last residue. Fields, in order: clone size, J gene, V gene, D gene, CDR3 protein, CDR3 DNA. A D gene is named only where the DNA matches it firmly. Size is stated for part of the rows, as once, few or many counts, or as a class when the clone is expanded.

NA,TRBJ1-3,TRBV5-1,NA,CASSPDGISGNTIYF,TGCGCCAGCAGCCCGGACGGAATCTCTGGAAACACCATATATTTT
few,TRBJ1-1,TRBV28,NA,CASSPSPRNTEAFF,TGTGCCAGCAGTCCCTCCCCAAGAAACACTGAAGCTTTCTTT
NA,TRBJ1-3,TRBV6-5,TRBD1,CASSYSTGDAGNTIYF,TGTGCCAGCAGTTACTCGACAGGGGACGCTGGAAACACCATATATTTT
once,TRBJ2-7,TRBV12-3/TRBV12-4,TRBD1,CASSTGGYEQYF,TGTGCCAGCAGTACAGGGGGCTACGAGCAGTACTTC
NA,TRBJ1-1,TRBV5-1,NA,CASSRPDRSF,TGCGCCAGCAGCCGACCAGACAGAAGCTTT
few,TRBJ2-2,TRBV28,NA,CASSLGGTGPTGELFF,TGTGCCAGCAGTTTAGGGGGGACTGGTCCAACCGGGGAGCTGTTTTTT
NA,TRBJ1-6,TRBV27,NA,CASSRQNSPLHF,TGTGCCAGCTCTCGACAGAATTCACCCCTCCACTTT
NA,TRBJ2-7,TRBV12-3/TRBV12-4,NA,CASSSHRVYEQYF,TGTGCCAGCAGTTCCCACAGGGTCTACGAGCAGTACTTC
NA,TRBJ2-7,TRBV28,NA,CASSLRVGEQYF,TGTGCCAGCAGTTTACGGGTGGGCGAGCAGTACTTC
NA,TRBJ2-2,TRBV18,NA,CASSPWGRENTGELFF,TGTGCCAGCTCACCTTGGGGCAGGGAGAACACCGGGGAGCTGTTTTTT
NA,TRBJ2-7,TRBV29-1,TRBD2,CSVFSGLAHEQYF,TGCAGCGTTTTCTCGGGACTAGCCCACGAGCAGTACTTC
NA,TRBJ1-1,TRBV4-2,NA,CASSLLGQTEAFF,TGTGCCAGCAGCCTTCTCGGACAAACTGAAGCTTTCTTT
NA,TRBJ2-1,TRBV28,TRBD2,CASSTRLARITNEQFF,TGTGCCAGCAGTACAAGACTAGCTCGGATTACAAATGAGCAGTTCTTC
NA,TRBJ2-7,TRBV19,NA,CASSIQLSYEQYF,TGTGCCAGTAGTATACAGCTCTCCTACGAGCAGTACTTC
NA,TRBJ2-7,TRBV4-3,NA,CASSQDDVGERDEQYF,TGCGCCAGCAGCCAAGATGATGTAGGGGAACGGGACGAGCAGTACTTC
NA,TRBJ2-2,TRBV6-5,NA,CASTVGTYTGELFF,TGTGCCAGCACTGTAGGGACCTACACCGGGGAGCTGTTTTTT
NA,TRBJ1-1,TRBV27,NA,CASRGAGPEAFF,TGTGCCAGCCGGGGGGCCGGCCCTGAAGCTTTCTTT
NA,TRBJ1-3,TRBV5-6,NA,CASSLLEDSLSSSGNTIYF,TGTGCCAGCAGCCTGCTAGAGGACTCCCTTTCGAGCTCTGGAAACACCATATATTTT
NA,TRBJ1-5,TRBV19,NA,CASAGQYSNQPQHF,TGTGCCAGCGCGGGGCAGTATAGCAATCAGCCCCAGCATTTT
NA,TRBJ2-7,TRBV20-1,NA,CSATTSYEQYF,TGCAGTGCCACGACAAGCTACGAGCAGTACTTC
NA,TRBJ2-3,TRBV9,NA,CASSVVWDGPDTQYF,TGTGCCAGCAGCGTAGTATGGGATGGGCCAGATACGCAGTATTTT
few,TRBJ1-2,TRBV28,NA,CASSFFGGASFYGYTF,TGTGCCAGCAGTTTTTTCGGAGGGGCTAGCTTCTATGGCTACACCTTC
NA,TRBJ2-7,TRBV5-4,TRBD2,CASSLGGGRSSYEQYF,TGTGCCAGCAGCTTGGGGGGCGGGAGGAGCTCCTACGAGCAGTACTTC
NA,TRBJ1-5,TRBV19,NA,CASKTVGAYQPQHF,TGTGCCAGCAAAACAGTAGGGGCCTATCAGCCCCAGCATTTT
NA,TRBJ2-7,TRBV28,TRBD2,CASSTSGSSYEQYF,TGTGCCAGCAGTACTAGCGGGAGCTCCTACGAGCAGTACTTC
NA,TRBJ2-7,TRBV2,NA,CAGSEGQRGYEQYF,TGTGCCGGCTCTGAGGGACAGCGGGGATACGAGCAGTACTTC
NA,TRBJ1-3,TRBV6-5,TRBD1,CASRQGALGNTIYF,TGTGCCAGCAGACAGGGGGCGCTTGGAAACACCATATATTTT
NA,TRBJ1-1,TRBV9,NA,CASSVVGIAEAFF,TGTGCCAGCAGCGTAGTTGGCATTGCTGAAGCTTTCTTT
NA,TRBJ2-5,TRBV7-2,TRBD1,CASSTTNVGQPQETQYF,TGTGCCAGCAGCACAACTAACGTGGGACAGCCCCAAGAGACCCAGTACTTC
NA,TRBJ1-4,TRBV6-5,NA,CASGRGGVLEKLFF,TGTGCCAGCGGGAGAGGAGGGGTGCTAGAAAAACTGTTTTTT
once,TRBJ2-2,TRBV2,TRBD2,CASSPLLAGGTGELFF,TGTGCCAGCAGTCCCCTACTAGCGGGCGGGACCGGGGAGCTGTTTTTT
NA,TRBJ2-5,TRBV3-1/TRBV3-2,TRBD2,CASMGLAGGRKETQYF,TGTGCCAGCATGGGACTAGCGGGGGGGAGGAAAGAGACCCAGTACTTC